These 13 T cell receptor beta chains share one sample of origin, sequenced in a study of PD-1 blockade in mismatch repair-deficient tumors. TCRdb's copy holds only in-frame clones and misses some; the assay was immunoSEQ multiplex PCR. Among some 120,000 clones listed, around 87% were seen once. The sample consisted of peripheral blood, taken 44 weeks after starting pembrolizumab. Source of these receptors: an adult with mismatch repair-deficient cancer.

The J gene is TRBJ2-5, the V gene TRBV9; no clear D gene. Trimming stripped 3 bases from V and 0 bases from J, with 9 bases between. Germline V gives CDR1 SGDLS, CDR2 YYNGEE. The CDR3 covers 14 residues. The CDR3 reads CASSDDGHQETQYF. CDR3 in DNA: TGTGCCAGCAGCGACGACGGCCACCAAGAGACCCAGTACTTC. Using reference TRBV9 and TRBJ2-5 for the parts outside the CDR3, the full variable domain is DSGVTQTPKHLITATGQRVTLRCSPRSGDLSVYWYQQSLDQGLQFLIQYYNGEERAKGNILERFSAQQFPDLHSELNLSSLELGDSALYFCASSDDGHQETQYFGPGTRLLVL.

This CDR3 reads CASSKFVWDRSYEQYF. The CDR3 DNA reads as TGTGCCAGCAGCAAATTCGTCTGGGACAGGTCCTACGAGCAGTACTTC. The chain uses TRBV5-8 and TRBJ2-7; 8 bases are a match to TRBD1. J lost 1 base, V lost 4 bases, and 10 bases had no gene match. Germline V gene lookup returns CDR1 SGHTS and CDR2 YDEGEE. The CDR3 totals 16 residues.

This chain links TRBV27 with TRBJ1-2; D gene ambiguous. Germline V lookup: CDR1 MNHEY, CDR2 SMNVEV (reference sequence). This CDR3 has 14 residues. V lost 5 bases and J 4 bases, leaving 14 bases between the germline ends. The CDR3 sequence is CASSPNPGFYGYTF. Here the CDR3 DNA reads TGTGCCAGCAGTCCTAACCCAGGATTCTATGGCTACACCTTC.

For this clone: The germline gene is not matched at one end of the junction; a read error may be the cause. CDR3 in DNA: TGTGCCAGCAGCCCCGGGACAGGGAGTCATCGGGCGGTCTTC. Protein sequence: CASSPGTGSHRAVF. The genes are TRBV11-2 and TRBJ2-1, with 9 bases fitting TRBD1. This CDR3 region has 14 residues. Germline V CDR1 and CDR2: SGHAT, FQNNGV.

The chain links TRBV2 to TRBJ1-2, with TRBD1 identical over 9 bases. The CDR3 contains 17 residues. Germline trimming cut 4 bases from V and 0 bases from J; bases unmatched to any gene: 9. Germline-derived CDR1 and CDR2 are SNHLY and FYNNEI. The CDR3 is CASSATGGPPPNYGYTF. The CDR3 bases are TGTGCCAGCAGTGCGACAGGGGGGCCTCCTCCTAACTATGGCTACACCTTC.

The chain joins TRBV19 to TRBJ2-2; TRBD1 might be the D (5 bases). The CDR3 spans 16 residues. V lost 5 bases, J lost 1 base, and 14 bases lay in between. CDR1 and CDR2 from the germline V gene are LNHDA and SQIVND (reference sequence). CDR3 residues: CASSVQDRRNTGELFF. CDR3 bases: TGTGCCAGTAGTGTACAGGATCGTAGGAACACCGGGGAGCTGTTTTTT.

This chain joins TRBV6-6 and TRBJ2-7; a possible D gene is TRBD2 (5 bases). V shed 0 bases and J shed 4 bases, with 7 bases lying between them. This CDR3 has 13 amino acids. Germline V lookup: CDR1 MNHNY, CDR2 SVGAGI (reference sequence). This CDR3 is CASSYSDLYEQYF. CDR3 DNA sequence: TGTGCCAGCAGTTACTCGGACTTGTACGAGCAGTACTTC.

V usage is TRBV29-1 and J usage is TRBJ2-6, with D possibly matching TRBD1 (6 bases). From germline, CDR1 is SQVTM and CDR2 ANQGSEA. The CDR3 is 14 amino acids. Trimming stripped 6 bases from V and 4 bases from J, with 13 bases between. The CDR3 DNA reads TGCAGCGTGGGCGAGGGGGACGGGGCCAACGTCCTGACTTTC. The encoded protein is CSVGEGDGANVLTF.

The V and J genes are TRBV2 and TRBJ2-7, with 7 bases lining up with TRBD1. Germline V lookup: CDR1 SNHLY, CDR2 FYNNEI. CDR3 length: 14 residues. V trimming: 6 bases; J trimming: 2 bases; junction bases outside the gene matches: 7. The CDR3 loop is CASRFQTGTYEQYF. CDR3 nucleotide sequence: TGTGCCAGCAGATTCCAGACAGGGACCTACGAGCAGTACTTC.

The rearrangement joins TRBV11-2 to TRBJ2-3; D is unresolved. In germline, CDR1 is SGHAT, CDR2 FQNNGV. The CDR3 loop spans 16 amino acids. V lost 1 base and J lost 2, with 13 bases in between. CDR3 loop: CASSLASDSHTDTQYF. Here the CDR3 DNA reads TGTGCCAGCAGCTTAGCTAGTGACTCCCACACAGATACGCAGTATTTT.

This chain connects TRBV19 to TRBJ2-7; D is possibly TRBD2 (6 bases). Germline V gives CDR1 LNHDA, CDR2 SQIVND (reference sequence). CDR3 length: 14 residues. V was shortened by 3 bases and J by 0 bases, with 9 bases between the two germline ends. Here the CDR3 DNA reads TGTGCCAGTAGTATGGGGACTGGCTCCTACGAGCAGTACTTC. Protein product: CASSMGTGSYEQYF. The complete variable domain, with remaining parts taken from reference TRBV19 and TRBJ2-7, reads DGGITQSPKYLFRKEGQNVTLSCEQNLNHDAMYWYRQDPGQGLRLIYYSQIVNDFQKGDIAEGYSVSREKKESFPLTVTSAQKNPTAFYLCASSMGTGSYEQYFGPGTRLTVT.

The chain combines TRBV5-1 with TRBJ1-1, with a tentative D call TRBD1 (5 bases). This CDR3 has 15 residues. Germline V gene data show CDR1 as SGHRS and CDR2 as YFSETQ. The ends were cut back, 4 bases at V and 0 bases at J, with 13 bases in the middle. CDR3 bases: TGCGCCAGCAGCCCGTGGGCAGGGATGAACACTGAAGCTTTCTTT. It codes for CASSPWAGMNTEAFF. Based on the CDR3 plus reference TRBV5-1 and TRBJ1-1, the full variable domain is KAGVTQTPRYLIKTRGQQVTLSCSPISGHRSVSWYQQTPGQGLQFLFEYFSETQRNKGNFPGRFSGRQFSNSRSEMNVSTLELGDSALYLCASSPWAGMNTEAFFGQGTRLTVV.

V usage is TRBV5-6 and J usage is TRBJ2-3; 7 bases fit TRBD1. CDR1 is SGHDT, CDR2 YYEEEE, per germline. Trimming at V came to 0 bases and at J to 1 base, leaving 2 bases not matched to a gene. This CDR3 spans 15 amino acids. CDR3 DNA: TGTGCCAGCAGCTTGGGGACAGGTCGCACAGATACGCAGTATTTT. This gives the protein CASSLGTGRTDTQYF.